This TCR beta chain is from a study of early T cells in non-severe SARS-CoV-2 infection. Across the whole study: Sequencing input comprised bulk RNA from unsorted whole blood; chain pairing was not available.

This clonotype showed up many times. The antigen is unknown. As part of library construction, unique molecular identifiers were attached to individual cDNA molecules. Using its own MiXCR run on the 5' RACE reads, TCRdb lists one record per CDR3 protein. In the table there are fewer than 80,000 distinct CDR3 sequences, 9% to 15% of which are singletons. Findings and caveats of the study: VDJdb-based matching was biased toward anti-spike CD8 responses and missed private and CD4 specificities.

Germline V CDR1 and CDR2: SQVTM, ANQGSEA. This CDR3 comprises 16 residues. V dropped 4 bases and J dropped 5; count of bases not matched to a gene: 8. This TCR derives from an adult who was a healthcare worker with PCR-confirmed SARS-CoV-2 infection or an uninfected control (not recorded which). Sequenced: whole blood. V usage is TRBV29-1 and J usage is TRBJ2-2, with 12 bases identical to TRBD2. The DNA for the CDR3 is TGCAGCGTTGGAGGACTAGCGGGAAGGGGAACCGGGGAGCTGTTTTTT. Translation gives CSVGGLAGRGTGELFF.